The following is a TCR beta chain sequence with its context. The antigen is unknown. This entry belongs to a study of T cells expressing NK-cell markers. For the study at large: Sorted CD3+CD56+NKG2C+, CD3+CD56+NKG2C- and CD3+CD56-NKG2C+ T-cell subsets were beta-chain profiled. Study-wide findings and caveats: The study did not resolve the HCMV specificity of expanded NKG2C+ T cell clones. Roughly 6 donors showed dominant NKG2C+ clonotypes comprising roughly 1.0-7.5% of their CD8+ T cells.

Reprocessing the 5' RACE reads, TCRdb reports a single entry for every CDR3 protein and omits DNA. The listing records roughly 180,000 distinct CDR3 sequences. CDR3 length: 13 amino acids. Germline CDR1 ENHRY, CDR2 SYGVKD. Sequenced sample: blood T cells: a sorted CD56 or NKG2C T cell subset, CD4+ or CD8+ T cells, or bulk PBMC T cells (not recorded which). This clonotype originated in a man aged 18 to 69 in good health. The chain couples TRBV10-3 to TRBJ1-2. The CDR3: CAISERTADGYTF.